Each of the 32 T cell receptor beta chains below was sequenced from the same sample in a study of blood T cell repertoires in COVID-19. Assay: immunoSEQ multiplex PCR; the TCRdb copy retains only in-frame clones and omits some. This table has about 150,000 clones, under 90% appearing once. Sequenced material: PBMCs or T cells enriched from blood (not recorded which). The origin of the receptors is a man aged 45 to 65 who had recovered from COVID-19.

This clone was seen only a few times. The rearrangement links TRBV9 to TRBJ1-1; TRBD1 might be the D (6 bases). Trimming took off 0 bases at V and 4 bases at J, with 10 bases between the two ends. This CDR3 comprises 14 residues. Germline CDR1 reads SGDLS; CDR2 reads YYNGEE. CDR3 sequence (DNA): TGTGCCAGCAGCGTAGAAGGGGGAAGCACTGAAGCTTTCTTT. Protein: CASSVEGGSTEAFF.

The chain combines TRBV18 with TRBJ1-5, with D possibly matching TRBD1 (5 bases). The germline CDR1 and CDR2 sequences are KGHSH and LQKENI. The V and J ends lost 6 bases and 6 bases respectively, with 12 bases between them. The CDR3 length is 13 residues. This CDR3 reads CASSTGRGQPQHF. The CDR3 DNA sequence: TGTGCCAGCTCTACCGGGAGGGGTCAGCCCCAGCATTTT.

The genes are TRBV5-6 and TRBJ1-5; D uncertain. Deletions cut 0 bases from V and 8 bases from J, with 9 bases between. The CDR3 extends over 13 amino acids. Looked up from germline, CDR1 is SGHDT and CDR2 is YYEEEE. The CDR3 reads CASSLGGKEPQHF. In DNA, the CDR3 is TGTGCCAGCAGCTTGGGAGGTAAGGAGCCCCAGCATTTT.

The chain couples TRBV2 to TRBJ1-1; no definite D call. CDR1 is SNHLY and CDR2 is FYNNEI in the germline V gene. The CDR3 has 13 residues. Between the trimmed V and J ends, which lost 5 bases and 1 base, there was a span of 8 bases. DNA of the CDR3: TGTGCCAGCAGTAGAGGAGAGAACACTGAAGCTTTCTTT. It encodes CASSRGENTEAFF.

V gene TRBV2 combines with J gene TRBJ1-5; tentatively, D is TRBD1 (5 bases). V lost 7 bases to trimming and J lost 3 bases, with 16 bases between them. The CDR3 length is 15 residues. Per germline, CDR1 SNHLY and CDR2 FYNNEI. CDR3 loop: CASTLGQTNNQPQHF. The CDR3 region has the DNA TGTGCCAGCACACTTGGACAAACCAACAATCAGCCCCAGCATTTT.

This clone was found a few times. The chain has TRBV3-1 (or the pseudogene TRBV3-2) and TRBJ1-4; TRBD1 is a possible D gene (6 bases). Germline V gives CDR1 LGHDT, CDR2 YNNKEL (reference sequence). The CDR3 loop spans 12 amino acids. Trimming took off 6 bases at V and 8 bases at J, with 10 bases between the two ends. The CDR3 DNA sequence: TGTGCCAGCAGAGGGGGTGGGGAAAAACTGTTTTTT. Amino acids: CASRGGGEKLFF.

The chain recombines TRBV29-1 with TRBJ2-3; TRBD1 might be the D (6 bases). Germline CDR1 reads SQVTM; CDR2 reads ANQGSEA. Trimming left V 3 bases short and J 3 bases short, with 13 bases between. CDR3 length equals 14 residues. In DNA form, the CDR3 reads TGCAGCGTTGACAGGCCGCAGGGGACAGATACGCAGTATTTT. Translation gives CSVDRPQGTDTQYF.

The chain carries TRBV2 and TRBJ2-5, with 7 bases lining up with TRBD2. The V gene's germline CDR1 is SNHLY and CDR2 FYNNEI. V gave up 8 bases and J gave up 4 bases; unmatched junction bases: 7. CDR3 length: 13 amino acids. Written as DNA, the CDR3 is TGTGCCAGCGGGAGGGGTTTAGCAGAGACCCAGTACTTC. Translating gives CASGRGLAETQYF.

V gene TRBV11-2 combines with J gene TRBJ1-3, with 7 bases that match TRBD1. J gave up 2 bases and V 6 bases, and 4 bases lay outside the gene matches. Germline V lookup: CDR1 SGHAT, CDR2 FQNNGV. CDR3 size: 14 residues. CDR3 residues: CASRYTGAGNTIYF. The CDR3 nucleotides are TGTGCCAGCAGATATACAGGGGCTGGAAACACCATATATTTT.

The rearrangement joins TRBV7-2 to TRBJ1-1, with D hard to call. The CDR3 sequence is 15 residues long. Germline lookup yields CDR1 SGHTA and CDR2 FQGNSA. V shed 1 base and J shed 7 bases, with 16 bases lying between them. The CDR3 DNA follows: TGTGCCAGCAGCTTAGAATCCAGGCTCTCTTATGAAGCTTTCTTT. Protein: CASSLESRLSYEAFF.

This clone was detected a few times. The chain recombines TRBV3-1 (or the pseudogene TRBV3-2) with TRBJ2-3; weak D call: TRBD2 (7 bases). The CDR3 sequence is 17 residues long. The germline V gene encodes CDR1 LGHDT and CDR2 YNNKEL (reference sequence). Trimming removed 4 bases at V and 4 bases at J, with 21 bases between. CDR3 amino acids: CASSPHGGGARADTQYF. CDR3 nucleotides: TGTGCCAGCAGCCCACACGGAGGGGGGGCCCGTGCAGATACGCAGTATTTT.

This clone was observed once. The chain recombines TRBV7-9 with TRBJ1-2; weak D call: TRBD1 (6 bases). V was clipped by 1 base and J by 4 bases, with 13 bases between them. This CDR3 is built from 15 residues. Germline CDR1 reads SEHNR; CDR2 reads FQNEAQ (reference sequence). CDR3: CASSLEQGQSYGYTF. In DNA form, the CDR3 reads TGTGCCAGCAGCTTAGAACAGGGTCAAAGCTATGGCTACACCTTC.

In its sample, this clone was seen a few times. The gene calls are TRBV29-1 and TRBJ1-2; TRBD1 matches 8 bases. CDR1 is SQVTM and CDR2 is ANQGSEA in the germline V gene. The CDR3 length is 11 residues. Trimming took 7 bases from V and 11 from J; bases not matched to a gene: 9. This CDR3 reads CSADRGSRYTF. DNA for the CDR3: TGCAGCGCCGACAGGGGTAGTAGGTACACCTTC.

The DNA of the CDR3 is TGTGCCAGCAGATCGCGGTGGGGCAGTCTCTATAATTCACCCCTCCACTTT. It codes for CASRSRWGSLYNSPLHF. This sequence joins TRBV27 and TRBJ1-6; the D gene is possibly TRBD1 (5 bases). The CDR3 loop spans 17 amino acids. The V end was cut by 6 bases, the J end by 3 bases, with 18 bases between. Germline assignment: CDR1 MNHEY and CDR2 SMNVEV (reference sequence).

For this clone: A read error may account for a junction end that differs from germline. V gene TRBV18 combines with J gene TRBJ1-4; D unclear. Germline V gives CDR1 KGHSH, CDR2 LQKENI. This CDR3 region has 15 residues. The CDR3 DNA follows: TGTGCCAGCACACCTCAGTCGGGAACTAATGAAAAACTGTTTTTT. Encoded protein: CASTPQSGTNEKLFF.

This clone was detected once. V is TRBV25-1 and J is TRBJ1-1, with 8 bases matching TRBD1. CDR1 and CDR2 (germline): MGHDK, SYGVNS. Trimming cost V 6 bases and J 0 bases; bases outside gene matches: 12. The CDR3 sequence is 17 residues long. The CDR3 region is CASRSKTGAPMNTEAFF. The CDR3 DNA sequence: TGTGCCAGCAGGAGCAAGACAGGGGCGCCGATGAACACTGAAGCTTTCTTT.

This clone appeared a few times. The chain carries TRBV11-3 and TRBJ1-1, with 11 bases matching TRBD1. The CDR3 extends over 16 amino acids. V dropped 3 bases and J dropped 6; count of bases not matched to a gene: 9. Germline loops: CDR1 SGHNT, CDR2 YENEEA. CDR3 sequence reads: CASSFGQGARVSEAFF. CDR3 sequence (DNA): TGTGCCAGCAGCTTTGGACAGGGGGCGCGTGTATCTGAAGCTTTCTTT.

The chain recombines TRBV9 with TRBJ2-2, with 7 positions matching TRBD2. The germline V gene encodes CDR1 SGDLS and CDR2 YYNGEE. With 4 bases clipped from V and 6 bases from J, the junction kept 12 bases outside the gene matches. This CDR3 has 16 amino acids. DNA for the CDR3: TGTGCCAGCAGCAGAGACGGGGGAGGGGTTGCCGGGGAGCTGTTTTTT. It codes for CASSRDGGGVAGELFF.

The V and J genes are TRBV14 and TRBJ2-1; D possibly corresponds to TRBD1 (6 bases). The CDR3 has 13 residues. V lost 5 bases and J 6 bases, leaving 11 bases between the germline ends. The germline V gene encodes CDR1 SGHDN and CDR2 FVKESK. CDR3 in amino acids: CASSSQGINEQFF. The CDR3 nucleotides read TGTGCCAGCAGCTCACAGGGTATCAATGAGCAGTTCTTC.

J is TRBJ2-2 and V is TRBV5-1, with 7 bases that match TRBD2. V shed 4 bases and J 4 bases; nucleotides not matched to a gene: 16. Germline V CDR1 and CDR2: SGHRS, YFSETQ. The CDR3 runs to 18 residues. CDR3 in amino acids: CASSPPSLGGGVTGELFF. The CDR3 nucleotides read TGCGCCAGCAGCCCCCCCTCCTTGGGGGGGGGTGTCACCGGGGAGCTGTTTTTT.

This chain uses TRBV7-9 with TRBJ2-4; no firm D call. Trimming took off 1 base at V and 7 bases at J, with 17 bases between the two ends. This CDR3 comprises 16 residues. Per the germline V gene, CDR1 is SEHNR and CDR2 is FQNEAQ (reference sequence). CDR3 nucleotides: TGTGCCAGCAGCTTAGAAGCCCTGGGCCCAGGCAACATTCAGTACTTC. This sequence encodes CASSLEALGPGNIQYF.

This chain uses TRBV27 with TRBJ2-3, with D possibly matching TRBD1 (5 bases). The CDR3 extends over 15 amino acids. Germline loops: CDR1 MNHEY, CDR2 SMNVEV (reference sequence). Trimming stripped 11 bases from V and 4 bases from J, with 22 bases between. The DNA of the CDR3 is TGTGCCGCCTCCCCTGGCAGGGCCGGATCAGATACGCAGTATTTT. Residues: CAASPGRAGSDTQYF.

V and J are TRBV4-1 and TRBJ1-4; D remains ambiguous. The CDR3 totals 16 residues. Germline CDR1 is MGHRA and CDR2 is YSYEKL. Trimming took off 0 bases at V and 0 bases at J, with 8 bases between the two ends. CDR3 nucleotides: TGCGCCAGCAGCCAAGATGGCCAGTCAACTAATGAAAAACTGTTTTTT. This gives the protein CASSQDGQSTNEKLFF.

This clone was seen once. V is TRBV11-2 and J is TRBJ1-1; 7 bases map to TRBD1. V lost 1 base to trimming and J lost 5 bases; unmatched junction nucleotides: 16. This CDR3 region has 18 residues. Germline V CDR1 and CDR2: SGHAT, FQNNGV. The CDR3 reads CASSLVYVAGGRSTEAFF. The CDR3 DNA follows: TGTGCCAGCAGCTTAGTGTACGTGGCAGGGGGTAGAAGTACTGAAGCTTTCTTT.

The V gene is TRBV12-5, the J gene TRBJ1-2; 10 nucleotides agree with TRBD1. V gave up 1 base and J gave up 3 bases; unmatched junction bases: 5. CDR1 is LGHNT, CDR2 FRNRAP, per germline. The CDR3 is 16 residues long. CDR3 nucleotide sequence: TGTGCTAGTGGTTTGGCTAAGGGACAGGGGTACTATGGCTACACCTTC. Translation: CASGLAKGQGYYGYTF.

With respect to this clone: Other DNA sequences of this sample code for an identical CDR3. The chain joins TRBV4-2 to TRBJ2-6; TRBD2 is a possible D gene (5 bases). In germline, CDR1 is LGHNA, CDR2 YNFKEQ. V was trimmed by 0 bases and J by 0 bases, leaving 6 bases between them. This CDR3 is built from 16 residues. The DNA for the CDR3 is TGTGCCAGCAGCCAAGAGGGGAGCTCTGGGGCCAACGTCCTGACTTTC. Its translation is CASSQEGSSGANVLTF.

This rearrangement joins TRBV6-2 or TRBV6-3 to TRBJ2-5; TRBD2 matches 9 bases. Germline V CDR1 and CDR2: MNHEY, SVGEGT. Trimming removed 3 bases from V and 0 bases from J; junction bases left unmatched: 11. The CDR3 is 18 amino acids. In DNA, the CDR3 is TGTGCCAGCAGTTATTTTGCTAGCGGGGCTACGTACCAAGAGACCCAGTACTTC. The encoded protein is CASSYFASGATYQETQYF.

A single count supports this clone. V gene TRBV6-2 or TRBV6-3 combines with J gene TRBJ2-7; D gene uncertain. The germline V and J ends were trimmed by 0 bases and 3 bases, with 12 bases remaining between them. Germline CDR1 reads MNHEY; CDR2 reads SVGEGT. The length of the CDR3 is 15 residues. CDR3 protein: CASSYSTEDGYEQYF. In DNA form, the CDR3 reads TGTGCCAGCAGTTACTCGACTGAGGATGGCTACGAGCAGTACTTC.

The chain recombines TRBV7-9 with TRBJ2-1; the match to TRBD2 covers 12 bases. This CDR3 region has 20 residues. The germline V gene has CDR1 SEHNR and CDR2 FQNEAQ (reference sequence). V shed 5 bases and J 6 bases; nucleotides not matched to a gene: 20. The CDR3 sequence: CASSTSRRLAGAWGANEQFF. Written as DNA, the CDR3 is TGTGCCAGCAGCACAAGTAGGAGACTAGCGGGGGCTTGGGGAGCCAATGAGCAGTTCTTC. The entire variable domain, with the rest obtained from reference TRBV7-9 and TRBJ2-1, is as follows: DTGVSQNPRHKITKRGQNVTFRCDPISEHNRLYWYRQTLGQGPEFLTYFQNEAQLEKSRLLSDRFSAERPKGSFSTLEIQRTEQGDSAMYLCASSTSRRLAGAWGANEQFFGPGTRLTVL.

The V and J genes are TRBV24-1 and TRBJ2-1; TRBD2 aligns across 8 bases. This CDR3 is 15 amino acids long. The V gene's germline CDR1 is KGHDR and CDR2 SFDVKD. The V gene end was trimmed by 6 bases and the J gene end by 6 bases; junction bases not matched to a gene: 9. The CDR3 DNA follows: TGTGCCACCAGTAGAGGAGCGGGGGCGGGCAATGAGCAGTTCTTC. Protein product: CATSRGAGAGNEQFF.

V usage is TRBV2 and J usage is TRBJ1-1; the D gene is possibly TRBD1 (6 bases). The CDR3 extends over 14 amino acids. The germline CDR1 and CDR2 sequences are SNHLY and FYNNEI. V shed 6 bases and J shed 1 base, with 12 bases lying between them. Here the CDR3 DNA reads TGTGCCAGCAGAGGAAACAGGGAGAACACTGAAGCTTTCTTT. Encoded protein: CASRGNRENTEAFF.

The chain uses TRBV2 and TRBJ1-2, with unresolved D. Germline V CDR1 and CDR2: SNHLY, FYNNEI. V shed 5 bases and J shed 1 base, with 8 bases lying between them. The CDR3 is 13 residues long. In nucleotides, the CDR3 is TGTGCCAGCAGTTCTACAGTTAACTATGGCTACACCTTC. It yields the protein CASSSTVNYGYTF.